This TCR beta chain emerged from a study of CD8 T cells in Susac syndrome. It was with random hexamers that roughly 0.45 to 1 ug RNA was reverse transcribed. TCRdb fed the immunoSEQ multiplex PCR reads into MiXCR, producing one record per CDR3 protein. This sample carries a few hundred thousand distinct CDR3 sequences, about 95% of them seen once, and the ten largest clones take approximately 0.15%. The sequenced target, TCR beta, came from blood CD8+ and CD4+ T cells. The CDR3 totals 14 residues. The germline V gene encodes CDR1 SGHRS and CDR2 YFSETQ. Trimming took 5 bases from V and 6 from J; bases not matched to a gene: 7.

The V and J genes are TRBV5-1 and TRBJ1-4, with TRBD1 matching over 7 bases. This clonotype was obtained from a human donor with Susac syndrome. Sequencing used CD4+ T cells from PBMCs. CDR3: CASSYRQGDEKLFF. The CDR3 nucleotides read TGCGCCAGCAGTTACCGACAGGGTGATGAAAAACTGTTTTTT.